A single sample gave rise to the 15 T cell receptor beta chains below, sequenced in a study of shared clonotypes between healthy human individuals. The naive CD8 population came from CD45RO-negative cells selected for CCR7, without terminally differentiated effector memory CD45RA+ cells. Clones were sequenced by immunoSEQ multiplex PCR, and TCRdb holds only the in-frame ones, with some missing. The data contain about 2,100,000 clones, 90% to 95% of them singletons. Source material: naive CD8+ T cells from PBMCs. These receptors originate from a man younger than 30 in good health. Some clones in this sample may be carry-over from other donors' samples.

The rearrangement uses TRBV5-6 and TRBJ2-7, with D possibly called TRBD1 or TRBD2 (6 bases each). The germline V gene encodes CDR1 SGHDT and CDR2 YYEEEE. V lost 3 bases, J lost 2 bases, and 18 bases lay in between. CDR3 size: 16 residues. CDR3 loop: CASSWGAVSKTYEQYF. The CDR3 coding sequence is TGTGCCAGCAGCTGGGGGGCGGTTTCGAAAACCTACGAGCAGTACTTC.

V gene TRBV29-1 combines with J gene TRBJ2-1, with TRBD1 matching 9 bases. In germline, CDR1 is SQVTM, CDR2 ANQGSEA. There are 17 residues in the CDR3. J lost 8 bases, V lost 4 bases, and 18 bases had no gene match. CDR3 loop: CSVGPAMITGGLDEQFF. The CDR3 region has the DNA TGCAGCGTTGGCCCGGCGATGATAACAGGGGGCCTGGATGAGCAGTTCTTC.

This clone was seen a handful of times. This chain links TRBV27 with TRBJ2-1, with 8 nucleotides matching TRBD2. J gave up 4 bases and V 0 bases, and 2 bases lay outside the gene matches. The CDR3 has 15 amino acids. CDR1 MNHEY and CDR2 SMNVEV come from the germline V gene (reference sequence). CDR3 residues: CASSLSVAGYNEQFF. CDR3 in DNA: TGTGCCAGCAGTTTATCTGTAGCGGGATACAATGAGCAGTTCTTC.

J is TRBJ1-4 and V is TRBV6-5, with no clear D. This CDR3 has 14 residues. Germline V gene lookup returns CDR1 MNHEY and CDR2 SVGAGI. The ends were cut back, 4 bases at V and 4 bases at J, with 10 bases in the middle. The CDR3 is CASSFSGLNEKLFF. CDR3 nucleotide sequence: TGTGCCAGCAGTTTCTCCGGTCTTAATGAAAAACTGTTTTTT.

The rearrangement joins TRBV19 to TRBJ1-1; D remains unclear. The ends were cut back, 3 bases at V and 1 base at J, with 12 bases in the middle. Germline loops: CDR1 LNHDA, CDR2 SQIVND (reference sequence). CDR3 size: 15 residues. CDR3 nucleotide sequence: TGTGCCAGTAGTATGCTCTGGGCGGGGAACACTGAAGCTTTCTTT. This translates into CASSMLWAGNTEAFF.

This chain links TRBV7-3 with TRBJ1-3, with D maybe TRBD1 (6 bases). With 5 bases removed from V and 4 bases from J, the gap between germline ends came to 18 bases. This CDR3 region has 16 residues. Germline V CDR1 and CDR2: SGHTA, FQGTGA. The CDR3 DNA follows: TGTGCCAGCAGCAAGGGGAGTGGGGGCGCAGGAAACACCATATATTTT. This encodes CASSKGSGGAGNTIYF.

The CDR3 coding sequence is TGTGCCAGTAGTATTGCCAGAGCGTCCCCAGACGAGCAGTACTTC. Translated: CASSIARASPDEQYF. The chain recombines TRBV19 with TRBJ2-7; the D is unclear. V dropped 3 bases and J dropped 5 bases, with 17 bases sitting between them. This CDR3 contains 15 residues. CDR1 is LNHDA, CDR2 SQIVND, per germline (reference sequence).

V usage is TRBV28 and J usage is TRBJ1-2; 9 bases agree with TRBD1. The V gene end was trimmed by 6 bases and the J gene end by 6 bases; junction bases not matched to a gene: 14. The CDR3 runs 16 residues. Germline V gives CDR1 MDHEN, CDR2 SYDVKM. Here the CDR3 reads CASSHKTGQGINGYTF. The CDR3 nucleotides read TGTGCCAGCAGCCATAAGACGGGACAGGGAATTAATGGCTACACCTTC.

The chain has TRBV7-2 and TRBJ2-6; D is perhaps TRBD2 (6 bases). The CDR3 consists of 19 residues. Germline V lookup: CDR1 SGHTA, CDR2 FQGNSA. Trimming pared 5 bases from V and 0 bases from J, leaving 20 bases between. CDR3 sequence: CASSAPRGTAVSGANVLTF. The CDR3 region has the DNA TGTGCCAGCAGCGCCCCTCGAGGGACTGCTGTCTCTGGGGCCAACGTCCTGACTTTC. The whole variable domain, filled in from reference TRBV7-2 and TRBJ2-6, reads GAGVSQSPSNKVTEKGKDVELRCDPISGHTALYWYRQSLGQGLEFLIYFQGNSAPDKSGLPSDRFSAERTGGSVSTLTIQRTQQEDSAVYLCASSAPRGTAVSGANVLTFGAGSRLTVL.

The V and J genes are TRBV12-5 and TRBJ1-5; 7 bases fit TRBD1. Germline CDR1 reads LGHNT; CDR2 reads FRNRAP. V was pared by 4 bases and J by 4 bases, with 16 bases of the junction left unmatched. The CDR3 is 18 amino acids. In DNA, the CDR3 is TGTGCTAGTGGTTCCGGCAGCCGGGACAGAGTTCGTAATCAGCCCCAGCATTTT. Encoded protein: CASGSGSRDRVRNQPQHF.

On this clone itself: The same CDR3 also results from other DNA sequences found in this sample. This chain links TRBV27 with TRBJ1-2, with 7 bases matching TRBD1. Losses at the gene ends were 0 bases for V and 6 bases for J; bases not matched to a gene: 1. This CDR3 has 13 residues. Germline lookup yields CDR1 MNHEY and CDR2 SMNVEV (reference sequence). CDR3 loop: CASSLSGGDGYTF. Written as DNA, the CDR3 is TGTGCCAGCAGTTTATCAGGGGGCGATGGCTACACCTTC.

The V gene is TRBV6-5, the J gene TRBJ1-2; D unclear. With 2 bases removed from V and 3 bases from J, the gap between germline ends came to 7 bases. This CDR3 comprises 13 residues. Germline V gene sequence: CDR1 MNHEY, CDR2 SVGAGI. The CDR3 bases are TGTGCCAGCAGTTACGAGGAGGACTATGGCTACACCTTC. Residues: CASSYEEDYGYTF.

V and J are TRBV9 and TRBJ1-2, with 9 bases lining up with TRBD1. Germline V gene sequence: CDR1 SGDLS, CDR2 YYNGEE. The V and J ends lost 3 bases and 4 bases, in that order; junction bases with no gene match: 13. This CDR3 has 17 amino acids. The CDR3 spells CASSADRGSPLLYGYTF. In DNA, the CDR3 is TGTGCCAGCAGCGCGGACAGGGGATCGCCCTTGCTCTATGGCTACACCTTC.

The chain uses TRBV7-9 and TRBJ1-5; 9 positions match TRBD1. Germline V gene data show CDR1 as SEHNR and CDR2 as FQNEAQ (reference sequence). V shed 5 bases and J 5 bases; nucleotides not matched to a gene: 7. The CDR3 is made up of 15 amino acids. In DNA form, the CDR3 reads TGTGCCAGCAGCAAAGGGACAGGGCATCATCAGCCCCAGCATTTT. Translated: CASSKGTGHHQPQHF.

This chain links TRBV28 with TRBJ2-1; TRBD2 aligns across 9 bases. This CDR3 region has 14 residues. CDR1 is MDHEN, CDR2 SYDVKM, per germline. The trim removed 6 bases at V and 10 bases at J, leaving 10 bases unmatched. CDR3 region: CASSYAGGPGEQFF. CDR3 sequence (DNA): TGTGCCAGCAGCTACGCGGGAGGGCCGGGGGAGCAGTTCTTC. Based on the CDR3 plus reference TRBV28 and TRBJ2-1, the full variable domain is DVKVTQSSRYLVKRTGEKVFLECVQDMDHENMFWYRQDPGLGLRLIYFSYDVKMKEKGDIPEGYSVSREKKERFSLILESASTNQTSMYLCASSYAGGPGEQFFGPGTRLTVL.